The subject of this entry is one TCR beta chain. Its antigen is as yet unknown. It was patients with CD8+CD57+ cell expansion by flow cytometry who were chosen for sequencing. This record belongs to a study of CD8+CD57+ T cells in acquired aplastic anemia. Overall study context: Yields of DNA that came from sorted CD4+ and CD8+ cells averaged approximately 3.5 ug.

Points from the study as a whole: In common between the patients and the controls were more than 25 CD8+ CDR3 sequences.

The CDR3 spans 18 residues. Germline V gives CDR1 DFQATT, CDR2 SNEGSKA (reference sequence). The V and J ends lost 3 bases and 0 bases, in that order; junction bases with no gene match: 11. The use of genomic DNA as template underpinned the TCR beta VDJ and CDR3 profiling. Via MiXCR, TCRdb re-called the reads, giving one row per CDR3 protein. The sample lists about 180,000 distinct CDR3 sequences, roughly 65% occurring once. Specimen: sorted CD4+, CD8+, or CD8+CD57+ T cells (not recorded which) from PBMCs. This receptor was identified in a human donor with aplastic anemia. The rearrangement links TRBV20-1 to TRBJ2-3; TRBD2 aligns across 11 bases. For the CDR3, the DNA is TGCAGTGCTAGGGAGATAGCGGGAGGGTCCCCTAGCACAGATACGCAGTATTTT. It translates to CSAREIAGGSPSTDTQYF.